The 22 T cell receptor beta chains given below trace back to one sample, sequenced in a study of blood T cell repertoires in COVID-19. Clones were read by immunoSEQ multiplex PCR, and TCRdb kept only the in-frame ones, dropping some. The repertoire has approximately 170,000 clones, about 84% of them found once; the top ten carry over 9.5%. The sequencing sample was made of PBMCs or T cells enriched from blood (not recorded which). Receptors originate from a man over 45 who had recovered from COVID-19.

The chain carries TRBV4-1 and TRBJ2-3, with 8 bases fitting TRBD2. With 5 bases clipped from V and 3 bases from J, the junction kept 7 bases outside the gene matches. CDR1 and CDR2 from the germline V gene are MGHRA and YSYEKL. The CDR3 has 15 amino acids. The CDR3 nucleotides read TGCGCCAGCAGCTGGAGCGGGGGTGGGACAGATACGCAGTATTTT. It translates to CASSWSGGGTDTQYF.

The gene calls are TRBV6-5 and TRBJ1-4; D is unresolved. Trimming stripped 6 bases from V and 5 bases from J, with 10 bases between. The germline gives CDR1 MNHEY, CDR2 SVGAGI. This CDR3 has 13 amino acids. CDR3 loop: CASSIRPNEKLFF. In DNA form, the CDR3 reads TGTGCCAGCAGCATCAGGCCGAATGAAAAACTGTTTTTT.

V is TRBV13 and J is TRBJ1-5; no definite D call. The CDR3 runs to 14 residues. Germline-derived CDR1 and CDR2 are PRHDT and FYEKMQ (reference sequence). The ends were cut back, 4 bases at V and 2 bases at J, with 9 bases in the middle. The CDR3 loop is CASSYGNGNQPQHF. The CDR3 DNA follows: TGTGCCAGCAGCTACGGGAACGGCAATCAGCCCCAGCATTTT.

The table lists this clone with a few counts. It is unclear where the CDR3 begins or ends on the DNA, so no DNA is shown, and the CDR3 is as TCRdb lists it. The chain recombines TRBV10-2 with TRBJ2-7; no check of the table's D call, TRBD2, against the DNA was made. Termini included, the CDR3 measures 13 amino acids. Germline loops: CDR1 WSHSY, CDR2 SAAADI. The CDR3 sequence is CASSTSGNYEQYF.

This clone was recorded a few times. The chain links TRBV29-1 to TRBJ1-2; D is possibly TRBD1 (5 bases). Germline CDR1 reads SQVTM; CDR2 reads ANQGSEA. This CDR3 region has 12 residues. The V gene lost 6 bases and the J gene lost 8 bases, with 16 bases spanning the gap. As DNA, the CDR3 is TGCAGCGTGGAACAGGCCCCCATGGGCTACACCTTC. Amino acid sequence: CSVEQAPMGYTF.

This clone was detected only once. This chain joins TRBV7-9 and TRBJ1-1, with D unclear. V was trimmed by 1 base and J by 7 bases, leaving 16 bases between them. The CDR3 has 15 residues. Germline assignment: CDR1 SEHNR and CDR2 FQNEAQ (reference sequence). The CDR3 DNA follows: TGTGCCAGCAGCTTAGTGGTCGGAGATTATCTTGAAGCTTTCTTT. This encodes CASSLVVGDYLEAFF.

In this sample, this clone turned up a few times. V and J are TRBV2 and TRBJ2-7; D is ambiguous. Germline CDR1 SNHLY, CDR2 FYNNEI. Trimming pared 3 bases from V and 3 bases from J, leaving 9 bases between. The CDR3 length is 13 residues. The CDR3 DNA reads TGTGCCAGCAGTGAGCCCCTATACTACGAGCAGTACTTC. Its translation is CASSEPLYYEQYF. Full variable domain (rest looked up from reference TRBV2 and TRBJ2-7): EPEVTQTPSHQVTQMGQEVILRCVPISNHLYFYWYRQILGQKVEFLVSFYNNEISEKSEIFDDQFSVERPDGSNFTLKIRSTKLEDSAMYFCASSEPLYYEQYFGPGTRLTVT.

The V call is TRBV7-8, the J call TRBJ1-1, with unresolved D. V lost 3 bases, J lost 7 bases, and 24 bases lay in between. The germline gives CDR1 SGHVS, CDR2 FQNEAQ. The CDR3 consists of 17 residues. For the CDR3, the DNA is TGTGCCAGCAGCTTTTCGGCGGTTGGAGTAGTTTCCCATGAAGCTTTCTTT. Protein: CASSFSAVGVVSHEAFF. Using reference TRBV7-8 and TRBJ1-1 for the parts outside the CDR3, the full variable domain is GAGVSQSPRYKVAKRGQDVALRCDPISGHVSLFWYQQALGQGPEFLTYFQNEAQLDKSGLPSDRFFAERPEGSVSTLKIQRTQQEDSAVYLCASSFSAVGVVSHEAFFGQGTRLTVV.

V and J are TRBV5-5 and TRBJ2-4; weak D call: TRBD2 (6 bases). There are 13 residues in the CDR3. CDR1 is SGHKS and CDR2 is YYEKEE in the germline V gene (reference sequence). Trimming removed 0 bases at V and 7 bases at J, with 8 bases between. Written as DNA, the CDR3 is TGTGCCAGCAGCTTGGAGAGCGGGAACATTCAGTACTTC. Translation: CASSLESGNIQYF.

This clone was seen only once. This sequence joins TRBV3-1 (or the pseudogene TRBV3-2) and TRBJ2-5; TRBD2 matches 7 bases. Germline V gene data show CDR1 as LGHDT and CDR2 as YNNKEL (reference sequence). The CDR3 consists of 14 residues. V dropped 3 bases and J dropped 5; count of bases not matched to a gene: 6. CDR3 coding DNA: TGTGCCAGCAGCCAGTACGGGGGGTCGGAGACCCAGTACTTC. It translates to CASSQYGGSETQYF.

The J gene is TRBJ1-4, the V gene TRBV7-9, with D hard to call. CDR3 length equals 15 residues. Germline loops: CDR1 SEHNR, CDR2 FQNEAQ (reference sequence). The V end lost 3 bases, the J end lost 5 bases, and 13 bases lay between the germline ends. The CDR3 sequence is CASSLFGRTNEKLFF. The CDR3 DNA is TGTGCCAGCAGCTTGTTTGGCAGAACAAATGAAAAACTGTTTTTT.

V gene TRBV2 combines with J gene TRBJ1-1; D uncertain. The CDR3 is 15 residues long. Germline CDR1 is SNHLY and CDR2 is FYNNEI. Trimming shortened V by 5 bases and J by 4 bases, and 17 bases separated the two germline ends. The CDR3 sequence: CASSSLLSPGTEAFF. CDR3 nucleotide sequence: TGTGCCAGCAGTTCCCTCCTTTCCCCGGGCACTGAAGCTTTCTTT.

J is TRBJ1-1 and V is TRBV7-3, with TRBD1 identical over 8 bases. The CDR3 covers 15 residues. The junction had 7 bases not matched to a gene; V was cut back by 0 bases and J by 7 bases. In germline, CDR1 is SGHTA, CDR2 FQGTGA. In nucleotides, the CDR3 is TGTGCCAGCAGCTTAACGGCGGGGACAGGAAGTGAAGCTTTCTTT. This translates into CASSLTAGTGSEAFF.

This chain uses TRBV15 with TRBJ2-3; 7 nucleotides line up with TRBD2. The germline CDR1 and CDR2 sequences are LNHNV and YYDKDF (reference sequence). This CDR3 region has 18 residues. The J segment lost 0 bases and the V segment lost 0 bases, leaving 9 bases of the junction unmatched. CDR3 amino acids: CATSRDSPSGTSTDTQYF. CDR3 DNA sequence: TGTGCCACCAGCAGAGATTCTCCTAGCGGAACTAGCACAGATACGCAGTATTTT.

This chain links TRBV5-6 with TRBJ2-3, with TRBD1 matching over 7 bases. V lost 2 bases, J lost 0 bases, and 6 bases stayed unmatched. This CDR3 is 16 amino acids long. Germline CDR1 is SGHDT and CDR2 is YYEEEE. Here the CDR3 DNA reads TGTGCCAGCAGCTTAGGGACAGACCTAAGCACAGATACGCAGTATTTT. Residues: CASSLGTDLSTDTQYF.

The genes are TRBV27 and TRBJ2-2, with D possibly being TRBD1 (5 bases). Trimming removed 3 bases from V and 1 base from J, with 12 bases in between. The germline CDR1 and CDR2 sequences are MNHEY and SMNVEV (reference sequence). CDR3 size: 16 residues. Here the CDR3 DNA reads TGTGCCAGCAGTTTGTCAGGGTTGCGGAACACCGGGGAGCTGTTTTTT. Translated: CASSLSGLRNTGELFF.

V and J are TRBV5-1 and TRBJ1-5; TRBD1 matches 7 bases. Germline V gene sequence: CDR1 SGHRS, CDR2 YFSETQ. This CDR3 spans 17 amino acids. V lost 2 bases to trimming and J lost 3 bases; unmatched junction nucleotides: 11. Here the CDR3 DNA reads TGCGCCAGCAGCTTAAGAACAGGGGCCCTTAACAATCAGCCCCAGCATTTT. Protein: CASSLRTGALNNQPQHF.

CDR3 sequence (DNA): TGTGCCAGCAGCATAAGCGGTTGGGATACGCAGTATTTT. It encodes CASSISGWDTQYF. The chain is built from TRBV12-3 or TRBV12-4 and TRBJ2-3; D may be TRBD2 (5 bases). The ends were cut back, 6 bases at V and 6 bases at J, with 13 bases in the middle. The CDR3 contains 13 residues.

A few counts support this clone. This CDR3 reads CASSFGTSDSGAGELFF. In nucleotides, the CDR3 is TGTGCCAGCAGCTTTGGGACTAGCGACTCTGGCGCCGGGGAGCTGTTTTTT. The chain joins TRBV5-4 to TRBJ2-2; 10 bases align to TRBD2. This CDR3 is 17 amino acids long. The germline gives CDR1 SGHNT, CDR2 YYREEE (reference sequence). Losses at the gene ends were 2 bases for V and 6 bases for J; bases not matched to a gene: 10.

This chain connects TRBV5-1 to TRBJ2-7, with 9 bases fitting TRBD1. CDR3 size: 14 residues. V was pared by 4 bases and J by 3 bases, with 5 bases of the junction left unmatched. Germline-derived CDR1 and CDR2 are SGHRS and YFSETQ. The CDR3 DNA reads TGCGCCAGCAGCGAGGGGACAGGGTACTACGAGCAGTACTTC. This codes for CASSEGTGYYEQYF. Looking up the rest from reference TRBV5-1 and TRBJ2-7 gives the full variable domain: KAGVTQTPRYLIKTRGQQVTLSCSPISGHRSVSWYQQTPGQGLQFLFEYFSETQRNKGNFPGRFSGRQFSNSRSEMNVSTLELGDSALYLCASSEGTGYYEQYFGPGTRLTVT.

CDR3 DNA: TGTGCCAGCAGTTTCATAAGCTCCCTCTCTGGAAACACCATATATTTT. This translates into CASSFISSLSGNTIYF. V gene TRBV14 combines with J gene TRBJ1-3; D gene uncertain. Between the trimmed V and J ends, which lost 6 bases and 0 bases, there was a span of 15 bases. Germline V CDR1 and CDR2: SGHDN, FVKESK. This CDR3 spans 16 amino acids.

The rearrangement links TRBV12-3 or TRBV12-4 to TRBJ2-2; tentative D call: TRBD1 (5 bases). This CDR3 contains 12 residues. V was trimmed by 6 bases and J by 7 bases, leaving 9 bases between them. The CDR3 protein is CASRGRVGELFF. CDR3 sequence (DNA): TGTGCCAGCAGGGGCAGGGTCGGGGAGCTGTTTTTT.